These 2 T cell receptor beta chains were sequenced from one sample in a study of cytomegalovirus exposure and HLA in healthy donors. PCR was performed using 60 Vbeta and 13 Jbeta primers. Sequenced by immunoSEQ multiplex PCR; TCRdb stores in-frame clones only, minus some. The sample shows about 120,000 clones, approximately 80% of them seen only once. Sequenced input: PBMCs. Every receptor here comes from a young woman in good health and CMV-seronegative.

The chain combines TRBV4-3 with TRBJ1-3; D is unclear. This CDR3 has 14 amino acids. Trimming left V 0 bases short and J 8 bases short, with 11 bases between. Germline V gene lookup returns CDR1 LGHNA and CDR2 YSLEER. The CDR3 DNA reads as TGCGCCAGCAGCCAAGAGGCCCCGGGAGACACCATATATTTT. It translates to CASSQEAPGDTIYF.

The chain joins TRBV7-8 to TRBJ1-5; no definite D call. The germline V and J ends were trimmed by 6 bases and 3 bases, with 12 bases remaining between them. The CDR3 totals 14 residues. Germline values: CDR1 SGHVS, CDR2 FQNEAQ. The CDR3 protein is CASSPPGFNQPQHF. CDR3 DNA: TGTGCCAGCAGTCCACCGGGGTTCAATCAGCCCCAGCATTTT.